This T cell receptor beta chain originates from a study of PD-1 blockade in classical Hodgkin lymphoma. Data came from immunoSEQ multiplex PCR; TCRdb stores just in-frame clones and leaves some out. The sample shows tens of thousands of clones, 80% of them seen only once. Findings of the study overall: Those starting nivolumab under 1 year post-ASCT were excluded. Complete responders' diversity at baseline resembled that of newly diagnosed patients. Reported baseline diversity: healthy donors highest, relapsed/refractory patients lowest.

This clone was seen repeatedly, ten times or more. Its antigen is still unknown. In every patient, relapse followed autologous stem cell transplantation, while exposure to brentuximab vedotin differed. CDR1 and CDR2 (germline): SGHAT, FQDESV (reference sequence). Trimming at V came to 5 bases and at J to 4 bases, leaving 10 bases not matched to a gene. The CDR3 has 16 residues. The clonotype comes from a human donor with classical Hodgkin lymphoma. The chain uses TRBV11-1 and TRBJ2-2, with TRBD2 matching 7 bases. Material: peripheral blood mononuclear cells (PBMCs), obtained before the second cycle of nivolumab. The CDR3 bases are TGTGCCAGCAGCCTACTTGTTGGGGGGGTCACCGGGGAGCTGTTTTTT. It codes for CASSLLVGGVTGELFF.